These T cell receptor beta chains were read from a single sample in a study of PD-L1 blockade in urothelial cancer. Data came from immunoSEQ multiplex PCR; TCRdb stores just in-frame clones and leaves some out. Among some 76,000 clones listed, roughly nine tenths were seen once. Sequenced material: PBMCs, taken around atezolizumab (anti-PD-L1) treatment. All receptors derive from a man aged 60-69 years with urothelial cancer. Each CDR3 is given with its conserved first and last residue. The D gene is left open where the match is weak. Size is omitted from some rows. Given values are once, few, many or a class for expanded clones.

CDR3aa,CDR3nt,abundance,d_gene,j_gene,v_gene
CASSLVLGQGEQYF,TGTGCCAGCAGCTTAGTTCTAGGACAAGGCGAGCAGTACTTC,.,.,TRBJ2-7,TRBV7-8
CASSTGSAGNTIYF,TGTGCCAGTAGTACAGGGTCTGCTGGAAACACCATATATTTT,.,.,TRBJ1-3,TRBV19
CASSQSLGTLYEQYF,TGCGCCAGCAGCCAGAGTCTCGGGACACTTTACGAGCAGTACTTC,.,.,TRBJ2-7,TRBV4-1
CASSADRGHEQYF,TGTGCCAGCAGCGCCGACAGGGGGCACGAGCAGTACTTC,.,TRBD1,TRBJ2-7,TRBV9
CASRDRAYVKFSYEQYF,TGTGCCAGCAGAGACAGGGCGTATGTCAAATTCTCCTACGAGCAGTACTTC,once,TRBD1,TRBJ2-7,TRBV2
CSAELDRVRSNEQFF,TGCAGCGCCGAGCTAGACAGGGTCAGGTCCAATGAGCAGTTCTTC,.,TRBD1,TRBJ2-1,TRBV29-1
CAIQRAGGNKETQYF,TGTGCCATCCAACGGGCAGGGGGCAACAAAGAGACCCAGTACTTC,.,TRBD1,TRBJ2-5,TRBV6-1
CAWSGTGAGANVLTF,TGTGCCTGGAGTGGGACAGGAGCTGGGGCCAACGTCCTGACTTTC,.,TRBD1,TRBJ2-6,TRBV30
CASSFRLRGEKLFF,TGTGCCAGCAGTTTTAGGCTTCGAGGTGAAAAACTGTTTTTT,.,.,TRBJ1-4,TRBV28
CAWMTRLSGNTIYF,TGTGCCTGGATGACTCGACTCTCTGGAAACACCATATATTTT,.,.,TRBJ1-3,TRBV30
CASSQRGGYGYTF,TGTGCCAGCAGCCAAAGAGGCGGCTATGGCTACACCTTC,.,.,TRBJ1-2,TRBV14
CASSQAPTGGGTGELFF,TGCGCCAGCAGCCAAGCTCCGACAGGGGGCGGCACCGGGGAGCTGTTTTTT,.,TRBD1,TRBJ2-2,TRBV4-1
CASSPPGRQQFF,TGTGCCAGCTCACCCCCAGGGCGCCAGCAGTTCTTC,.,.,TRBJ2-1,TRBV18
CASSTHRVVNEQYF,TGTGCCAGCAGCACCCACAGGGTTGTCAACGAGCAGTACTTC,.,.,TRBJ2-7,TRBV11-2